This T cell receptor (beta chain) was recovered during a study of post-analysis software for immune sequencing data. In the case of this clonotype: Its target is not known.

Study-wide results and caveats: Five or six TRBV segments, TRBV5-6, TRBV5-1 and TRBV20-1 among them, were found more frequent in patients than controls.

The library was made from cDNA and included unique molecular identifiers. cDNA molecules numbering roughly 0.5 million came from roughly 0.93 to 9.6 million T cells. TCRdb processed the PCR reads anew with MiXCR; each CDR3 protein has one entry. This repertoire shows fewer than 900,000 distinct CDR3 sequences, around 46% found once; its top ten account for 4% to 5%. Germline V gene sequence: CDR1 KGHSH, CDR2 LQKENI. The CDR3 is 15 residues long. Deletions cut 0 bases from V and 7 bases from J, with 12 bases between. The V gene is TRBV18, the J gene TRBJ1-4; D call uncertain. The sequence was collected from a girl aged 10 to 17 with multiple sclerosis. The sample was blood. The CDR3 nucleotides read TGTGCCAGCTCACCACCGGGCCGGATAGGTGAAAAACTGTTTTTT. As protein: CASSPPGRIGEKLFF.